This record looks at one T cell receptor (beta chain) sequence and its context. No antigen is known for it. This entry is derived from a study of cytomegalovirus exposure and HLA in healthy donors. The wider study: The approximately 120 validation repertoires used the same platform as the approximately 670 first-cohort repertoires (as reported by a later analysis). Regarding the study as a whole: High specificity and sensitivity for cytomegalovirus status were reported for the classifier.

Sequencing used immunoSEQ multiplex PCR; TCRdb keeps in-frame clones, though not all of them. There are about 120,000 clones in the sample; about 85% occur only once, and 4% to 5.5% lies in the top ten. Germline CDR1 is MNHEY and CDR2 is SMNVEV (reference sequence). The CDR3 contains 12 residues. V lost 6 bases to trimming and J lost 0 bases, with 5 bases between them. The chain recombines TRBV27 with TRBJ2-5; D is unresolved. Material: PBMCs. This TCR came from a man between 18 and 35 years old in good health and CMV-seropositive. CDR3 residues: CASSPNQETQYF. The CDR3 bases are TGTGCCAGCAGCCCTAACCAAGAGACCCAGTACTTC.